This record covers a single TCR beta chain. Its antigen is undetermined. The germline V gene has CDR1 MNHNS and CDR2 SASEGT. There are 14 residues in the CDR3. The V and J ends lost 4 bases and 10 bases, in that order; junction bases with no gene match: 5. The data originate from a study of lymphopenia after photon versus proton radiotherapy. Data came from immunoSEQ multiplex PCR; TCRdb stores just in-frame clones and leaves some out. This sample has over 35,000 clones; around 81% occur once, and the top ten carry around a quarter. Points from the study as a whole: A bigger post-nadir fall in TCR diversity correlated inversely with survival time in deceased patients. Post-nadir diversity loss with photons came from oligoclonal expansion, particularly CD8+ Temra cells. Under photons, naive T cells and diversity fell while effector/memory populations rose.

The sequence was collected from a woman aged 70 to 79 with pancreatic cancer. This chain uses TRBV6-1 with TRBJ2-1; TRBD1 matches 12 bases. The sample here was peripheral blood, taken from a patient treated with proton-based radiotherapy. DNA for the CDR3: TGTGCCAGCAGTGGGGGACAGGGGGCGCGGGAGCAGTTCTTC. As protein: CASSGGQGAREQFF.